This T cell receptor (beta chain) was identified during a study of T cell responses to AZD1222 COVID-19 vaccine. Study results and limitations: Following two doses of AZD1222, Spike-specific TCR breadth and depth rose.

The table came from immunoSEQ multiplex PCR; TCRdb's copy has only in-frame clones and leaves some out. The data contain 46,000 or so clones, about 92% of them seen just once; the ten biggest clones take up about 36%. As concerns this clone: As yet, its antigen is unknown.

The CDR3 runs to 19 residues. CDR1 and CDR2 (germline): LGHNA, YSLEER. V dropped 1 base and J dropped 5; count of bases not matched to a gene: 14. The starting material was peripheral blood, obtained 28 days after the second AZD1222 dose. The source of this sequence is an adult who received the AZD1222 COVID-19 vaccine. This chain joins TRBV4-3 and TRBJ2-7; 13 nucleotides line up with TRBD2. The CDR3 sequence: CASSQGALTSGGPRDEQYF. CDR3 sequence (DNA): TGCGCCAGCAGCCAAGGGGCCCTGACTAGCGGGGGGCCCAGGGACGAGCAGTACTTC.